Below are 31 T cell receptor beta chains sequenced from a single sample in a study of cytomegalovirus exposure and HLA in healthy donors. 60 Vbeta and 13 Jbeta primers were used in PCR. Data came from immunoSEQ multiplex PCR; TCRdb stores just in-frame clones and leaves some out. This sample has a few hundred thousand clones, with 84% found just once. Sequenced sample: PBMCs. The origin of the receptors is a woman aged 40 to 49 in good health and CMV-seropositive.

V gene TRBV7-9 combines with J gene TRBJ1-6; D perhaps matches TRBD1 (6 bases). CDR1 SEHNR and CDR2 FQNEAQ come from the germline V gene (reference sequence). Trimming pared 1 base from V and 5 bases from J, leaving 21 bases between. This CDR3 is built from 19 residues. The CDR3 loop is CASSLVTGGPSDNNSPLHF. DNA for the CDR3: TGTGCCAGCAGCTTAGTTACCGGGGGGCCCTCCGACAATAATTCACCCCTCCACTTT.

This clone was recorded a few times. V gene TRBV19 combines with J gene TRBJ1-2; possibly TRBD1 for D (6 bases). The ends were cut back, 6 bases at V and 0 bases at J, with 23 bases in the middle. CDR1 and CDR2 (germline): LNHDA, SQIVND (reference sequence). This CDR3 spans 18 amino acids. CDR3 loop: CASRRFSDRKLTNYGYTF. The DNA of the CDR3 is TGTGCCAGTAGACGATTTTCGGACAGAAAACTTACTAACTATGGCTACACCTTC.

V usage is TRBV5-1 and J usage is TRBJ2-5, with 14 nucleotides matching TRBD2. Germline V gene sequence: CDR1 SGHRS, CDR2 YFSETQ. V shed 0 bases and J 1 base; nucleotides not matched to a gene: 8. The CDR3 consists of 19 residues. The CDR3 sequence: CASSLGTSGRPASQETQYF. The CDR3 DNA reads TGCGCCAGCAGCTTGGGGACTAGCGGGAGGCCAGCGAGCCAAGAGACCCAGTACTTC. The full variable domain, in which reference TRBV5-1 and TRBJ2-5 provide the parts outside the CDR3, is KAGVTQTPRYLIKTRGQQVTLSCSPISGHRSVSWYQQTPGQGLQFLFEYFSETQRNKGNFPGRFSGRQFSNSRSEMNVSTLELGDSALYLCASSLGTSGRPASQETQYFGPGTRLLVL.

The chain uses TRBV18 and TRBJ1-3; D is undetermined. The V and J ends lost 3 bases and 0 bases respectively, with 9 bases between them. Germline V gene data show CDR1 as KGHSH and CDR2 as LQKENI. The CDR3 has 15 residues. The CDR3 coding sequence is TGTGCCAGCTCACCGGTCTTCGGCTCTGGAAACACCATATATTTT. Translation: CASSPVFGSGNTIYF.

The chain combines TRBV10-3 with TRBJ2-7, with a weak D call TRBD1 (5 bases). Germline loops: CDR1 ENHRY, CDR2 SYGVKD. V lost 2 bases and J 3 bases, leaving 5 bases between the germline ends. The CDR3 length is 12 residues. Written as DNA, the CDR3 is TGTGCCATCAGTGAGACAGGCTACGAGCAGTACTTC. Translating it yields CAISETGYEQYF.

The J gene is TRBJ1-3, the V gene TRBV9, with D possibly matching TRBD1 (5 bases). CDR1 is SGDLS, CDR2 YYNGEE, per germline. V was pared by 4 bases and J by 3 bases, with 14 bases between. The CDR3 is 15 amino acids. In DNA form, the CDR3 reads TGTGCCAGCAGCCCCCGCGGGGGGGATGGAAACACCATATATTTT. Its protein product is CASSPRGGDGNTIYF. The full variable domain, in which reference TRBV9 and TRBJ1-3 provide the parts outside the CDR3, is DSGVTQTPKHLITATGQRVTLRCSPRSGDLSVYWYQQSLDQGLQFLIQYYNGEERAKGNILERFSAQQFPDLHSELNLSSLELGDSALYFCASSPRGGDGNTIYFGEGSWLTVV.

V gene TRBV4-1 combines with J gene TRBJ2-1, with 13 nucleotides matching TRBD2. Germline loops: CDR1 MGHRA, CDR2 YSYEKL. The V and J ends lost 3 bases and 0 bases, in that order; junction bases with no gene match: 11. The CDR3 contains 20 residues. The CDR3 sequence is CASSQGLAGTRKSSYNEQFF. For the CDR3, the DNA is TGCGCCAGCAGCCAGGGACTAGCGGGAACTCGAAAGAGCTCCTACAATGAGCAGTTCTTC.

The gene calls are TRBV7-2 and TRBJ1-1, with 8 bases matching TRBD1. In germline, CDR1 is SGHTA, CDR2 FQGNSA. The CDR3 is 13 residues long. The trim removed 7 bases at V and 6 bases at J, leaving 7 bases unmatched. The CDR3 spells CASTRTGWPEAFF. CDR3 nucleotides: TGTGCCAGCACCAGGACAGGGTGGCCTGAAGCTTTCTTT.

The CDR3 reads CASSELTSGSYEQYF. As DNA, the CDR3 is TGTGCCAGCAGTGAATTGACTAGCGGGTCCTACGAGCAGTACTTC. The V and J genes are TRBV6-1 and TRBJ2-7; TRBD2 matches at 10 bases. The V segment lost 2 bases and the J segment 1 base; nucleotides outside the gene matches: 2. The length of the CDR3 is 15 residues. Per germline, CDR1 MNHNS and CDR2 SASEGT.

This chain connects TRBV28 to TRBJ2-3; 9 bases match TRBD2. The CDR3 is 16 amino acids. V lost 5 bases and J lost 5; bases outside the gene matches: 11. Looked up from germline, CDR1 is MDHEN and CDR2 is SYDVKM. Here the CDR3 DNA reads TGTGCCAGCAGTAAATCTATAGCGGGAGAGAGAGATACGCAGTATTTT. Translated: CASSKSIAGERDTQYF. Complete variable domain (other parts from reference TRBV28 and TRBJ2-3): DVKVTQSSRYLVKRTGEKVFLECVQDMDHENMFWYRQDPGLGLRLIYFSYDVKMKEKGDIPEGYSVSREKKERFSLILESASTNQTSMYLCASSKSIAGERDTQYFGPGTRLTVL.

This chain links TRBV18 with TRBJ1-1; D call uncertain. The length of the CDR3 is 13 residues. Trimming shortened V by 6 bases and J by 5 bases, and 13 bases separated the two germline ends. CDR1 and CDR2 (germline): KGHSH, LQKENI. CDR3 in amino acids: CASSSEQKTEAFF. CDR3 sequence (DNA): TGTGCCAGCTCGTCTGAACAGAAAACTGAAGCTTTCTTT.

The chain has TRBV9 and TRBJ2-5; D gene ambiguous. This CDR3 spans 15 amino acids. Trimming cost V 0 bases and J 3 bases, with 12 bases left between them. CDR1 and CDR2 from the germline V gene are SGDLS and YYNGEE. In DNA form, the CDR3 reads TGTGCCAGCAGCGTAGGAGCCGTCGAAGAAGAGACCCAGTACTTC. Its translation is CASSVGAVEEETQYF.

This clone was observed once. V gene TRBV5-1 combines with J gene TRBJ1-1; possibly TRBD1 for D (6 bases). The germline CDR1 and CDR2 sequences are SGHRS and YFSETQ. CDR3 length: 14 amino acids. Trimming shortened V by 7 bases and J by 0 bases, and 13 bases separated the two germline ends. The CDR3 sequence is CASGQGFLNTEAFF. CDR3 nucleotides: TGCGCCAGCGGTCAGGGGTTCCTGAACACTGAAGCTTTCTTT. Looking up the rest from reference TRBV5-1 and TRBJ1-1 gives the full variable domain: KAGVTQTPRYLIKTRGQQVTLSCSPISGHRSVSWYQQTPGQGLQFLFEYFSETQRNKGNFPGRFSGRQFSNSRSEMNVSTLELGDSALYLCASGQGFLNTEAFFGQGTRLTVV.

V gene TRBV11-2 combines with J gene TRBJ2-7, with 8 bases matching TRBD2. This CDR3 spans 15 amino acids. Germline values: CDR1 SGHAT, CDR2 FQNNGV. J was trimmed by 0 bases and V by 1 base; bases with no gene match: 2. CDR3 sequence (DNA): TGTGCCAGCAGCTTAGTGGCGGGAGGCTCCTACGAGCAGTACTTC. Translated: CASSLVAGGSYEQYF.

The V and J genes are TRBV9 and TRBJ2-7; 10 positions agree with TRBD2. Germline assignment: CDR1 SGDLS and CDR2 YYNGEE. V lost 1 base to trimming and J lost 2 bases; unmatched junction nucleotides: 3. This CDR3 is 15 amino acids long. The CDR3 reads CASSVLAGGTYEQYF. CDR3 in DNA: TGTGCCAGCAGCGTATTAGCGGGAGGCACCTACGAGCAGTACTTC.

V gene TRBV9 combines with J gene TRBJ2-5; D is possibly TRBD1 (7 bases). Trimming took off 2 bases at V and 4 bases at J, with 15 bases between the two ends. The CDR3 is 15 residues long. Germline V gives CDR1 SGDLS, CDR2 YYNGEE. CDR3 bases: TGTGCCAGCAGCGTCATTGGGCAGGGGGGAGAGACCCAGTACTTC. Translation: CASSVIGQGGETQYF.

V and J are TRBV5-1 and TRBJ2-3, with 10 bases aligning to TRBD2. After removal of 7 bases from V and 1 base from J, the junction contained 12 bases not matched to a gene. Germline V lookup: CDR1 SGHRS, CDR2 YFSETQ. The CDR3 length is 17 residues. CDR3 nucleotide sequence: TGCGCCAGCGATTACCAAGCGGGAGGGCTAGGCACAGATACGCAGTATTTT. The encoded protein is CASDYQAGGLGTDTQYF.

The gene calls are TRBV30 and TRBJ1-6; D is unresolved. CDR3 length: 12 amino acids. Trimming removed 3 bases at V and 9 bases at J, with 9 bases between. Per germline, CDR1 GTSNPN and CDR2 SVGIG (reference sequence). The DNA of the CDR3 is TGTGCCTGGAGGGCACCAAGTTCACCCCTCCACTTT. This translates into CAWRAPSSPLHF.

The gene calls are TRBV9 and TRBJ2-1, with TRBD2 matching over 8 bases. Germline V gives CDR1 SGDLS, CDR2 YYNGEE. CDR3 length: 12 amino acids. J lost 8 bases, V lost 4 bases, and 2 bases had no gene match. The DNA of the CDR3 is TGTGCCAGCAGCTTTAGCGGGGATGAGCAGTTCTTC. This translates into CASSFSGDEQFF.

The rearrangement links TRBV28 to TRBJ1-1, with D maybe TRBD1 (5 bases). The germline V gene encodes CDR1 MDHEN and CDR2 SYDVKM. The CDR3 has 12 residues. Trimming took off 4 bases at V and 12 bases at J, with 15 bases between the two ends. The CDR3: CASSSLRQRTFF. The CDR3 bases are TGTGCCAGCAGTTCCCTGCGACAGCGAACTTTCTTT. The whole variable domain, remainder taken from reference TRBV28 and TRBJ1-1, is DVKVTQSSRYLVKRTGEKVFLECVQDMDHENMFWYRQDPGLGLRLIYFSYDVKMKEKGDIPEGYSVSREKKERFSLILESASTNQTSMYLCASSSLRQRTFFGQGTRLTVV.

To note about this clone: The sample contains more than one DNA sequence encoding this CDR3. This chain links TRBV9 with TRBJ2-5; the match to TRBD2 covers 11 bases. This CDR3 is 15 amino acids long. The V gene's germline CDR1 is SGDLS and CDR2 YYNGEE. V lost 0 bases, J lost 5 bases, and 3 bases stayed unmatched. CDR3 residues: CASSVGLAGSETQYF. CDR3 nucleotide sequence: TGTGCCAGCAGCGTAGGACTAGCGGGATCGGAGACCCAGTACTTC.

The gene calls are TRBV19 and TRBJ2-7; D might be TRBD2 (5 bases). Trimming cost V 3 bases and J 0 bases, with 12 bases left between them. From germline, CDR1 is LNHDA and CDR2 SQIVND (reference sequence). The length of the CDR3 is 15 residues. CDR3 DNA: TGTGCCAGTAGTATCGGTAGACTACTCTCCTACGAGCAGTACTTC. The encoded protein is CASSIGRLLSYEQYF.

The chain employs TRBV14 and TRBJ2-7; possible D gene TRBD2, 6 bases. This CDR3 is 15 amino acids long. The germline gives CDR1 SGHDN, CDR2 FVKESK. V lost 2 bases to trimming and J lost 0 bases, with 11 bases between them. This chain's CDR3 is CASSQWRGGSYEQYF. In DNA form, the CDR3 reads TGTGCCAGCAGCCAATGGAGGGGTGGCTCCTACGAGCAGTACTTC.

This clone was picked up a small number of times. V is TRBV27 and J is TRBJ1-4; D gene ambiguous. Germline V gives CDR1 MNHEY, CDR2 SMNVEV (reference sequence). Between the trimmed V and J ends, which lost 0 bases and 5 bases, there was a span of 10 bases. This CDR3 contains 15 residues. The CDR3 region is CASSLSAVVNEKLFF. CDR3 sequence (DNA): TGTGCCAGCAGTTTATCAGCCGTGGTGAATGAAAAACTGTTTTTT.

The chain couples TRBV18 to TRBJ2-7, with TRBD2 as a possible D gene (6 bases). The V end was cut by 2 bases, the J end by 1 base, with 9 bases between. The CDR3 sequence is 14 residues long. Germline CDR1 KGHSH, CDR2 LQKENI. The CDR3 region is CASSPELASYEQYF. The CDR3 coding sequence is TGTGCCAGCTCACCAGAGCTAGCGTCCTACGAGCAGTACTTC.

J is TRBJ1-6 and V is TRBV7-6, with D uncertain. CDR1 and CDR2 from the germline V gene are SGHVS and FNYEAQ. Trimming removed 5 bases from V and 5 bases from J, with 10 bases in between. The CDR3 spans 14 residues. For the CDR3, the DNA is TGTGCCAGCAGCCTTGACCGGGATAATTCACCCCTCCACTTT. It is translated as CASSLDRDNSPLHF. The full variable domain, its missing parts supplied by reference TRBV7-6 and TRBJ1-6, is GAGVSQSPRYKVTKRGQDVALRCDPISGHVSLYWYRQALGQGPEFLTYFNYEAQQDKSGLPNDRFSAERPEGSISTLTIQRTEQRDSAMYRCASSLDRDNSPLHFGNGTRLTVT.

This chain's CDR3 is CASSLEGGGVGEQYF. CDR3 bases: TGTGCCAGCAGCTTAGAAGGAGGAGGGGTAGGCGAGCAGTACTTC. The rearrangement joins TRBV9 to TRBJ2-7; weak D call: TRBD2 (6 bases). Looked up from germline, CDR1 is SGDLS and CDR2 is YYNGEE. The CDR3 consists of 15 residues. Between the trimmed V and J ends, which lost 4 bases and 6 bases, there was a span of 20 bases.

This clone was counted between two and nine times. This chain connects TRBV5-1 to TRBJ2-7, with 7 bases aligning to TRBD2. Per germline, CDR1 SGHRS and CDR2 YFSETQ. V shed 0 bases and J 2 bases; nucleotides not matched to a gene: 2. This CDR3 has 14 amino acids. As DNA, the CDR3 is TGCGCCAGCAGCTTGGATGGACTAGCCTACGAGCAGTACTTC. Translated: CASSLDGLAYEQYF.

DNA of the CDR3: TGTGCCAGCTTGGGGACAGGGGTGACAGAAGCTTTCTTT. Translation gives CASLGTGVTEAFF. The chain uses TRBV2 and TRBJ1-1, with 10 bases that match TRBD1. Germline lookup yields CDR1 SNHLY and CDR2 FYNNEI. The V segment lost 8 bases and the J segment 8 bases; nucleotides outside the gene matches: 8. The CDR3 has 13 residues.

The chain has TRBV27 and TRBJ2-1; D uncertain. The germline V gene encodes CDR1 MNHEY and CDR2 SMNVEV (reference sequence). V was pared by 4 bases and J by 8 bases, with 12 bases between. CDR3 length: 13 residues. The DNA for the CDR3 is TGTGCCAGCAGTTCTGTTCTAGTAGATGAGCAGTTCTTC. It specifies CASSSVLVDEQFF.

The gene calls are TRBV7-2 and TRBJ1-1, with 7 bases lining up with TRBD1. Germline V CDR1 and CDR2: SGHTA, FQGNSA. The V gene end was trimmed by 5 bases and the J gene end by 6 bases; junction bases not matched to a gene: 12. The CDR3 length is 15 residues. DNA for the CDR3: TGTGCCAGCAGCCCCTCCGGTCGACAGGGATCTGAAGCTTTCTTT. Protein sequence: CASSPSGRQGSEAFF.